These T cell receptor beta chains were read from a single sample in a study of vaccination and CD4 T cells after COVID-19. TCRdb re-analysed the PCR reads in MiXCR, keeping a single row per CDR3 protein. The table has about 7,800 distinct CDR3 sequences, approximately 59% seen once; the top ten hold around 30%. No antigen has been assigned to these receptors. The sequenced material came from CD4+ T cells from blood, cultured in vitro. These receptors came from a human donor who had recovered from COVID-19. Each CDR3 is given with its conserved first and last residue. The order of the fields is V gene, J gene, clone size, D gene, CDR3 protein, CDR3 DNA. The D gene is left open where the match is weak. Not every row has a clone size; where given, it reads once, few, many or a size class.

TRBV12-3/TRBV12-4	TRBJ1-1	-	-	CASRGTASNTEAFF	TGTGCCAGCAGGGGGACCGCGTCGAACACTGAAGCTTTCTTT
TRBV27	TRBJ1-5	few	-	CASSLVHSNQPQHF	TGTGCCAGCAGTTTAGTTCATAGCAATCAGCCCCAGCATTTT
TRBV5-4	TRBJ2-1	-	TRBD2	CASSPRGLAGGNNEQFF	TGTGCCAGCAGCCCCCGTGGGCTAGCGGGGGGAAACAATGAGCAGTTCTTC
TRBV6-1	TRBJ1-5	few	-	CASKRELDYSNQPQHF	TGTGCCAGCAAAAGGGAACTGGACTATAGCAATCAGCCCCAGCATTTT
TRBV6-5	TRBJ1-6	-	TRBD1	CASSYSIQGGNSPLHF	TGTGCCAGCAGTTACTCGATTCAGGGGGGAAATTCACCCCTCCACTTT
TRBV2	TRBJ1-4	-	TRBD1	CASTRDRGWEKLFF	TGTGCCAGCACCCGGGACAGGGGATGGGAAAAACTGTTTTTT
TRBV27	TRBJ1-3	-	TRBD1	CASSRTGGLLSGNTIYF	TGTGCCAGCAGCCGGACAGGGGGCCTTCTCTCTGGAAACACCATATATTTT
TRBV7-2	TRBJ2-1	-	TRBD2	CASSPMTASGLEQQFF	TGTGCCAGCAGCCCCATGACGGCTAGCGGATTAGAGCAGCAGTTCTTC
TRBV6-1	TRBJ1-5	few	TRBD1	CASRKQGALDQPQHF	TGTGCCAGCAGGAAACAGGGGGCCCTTGATCAGCCCCAGCATTTT
TRBV19	TRBJ2-3	-	TRBD1	CASSNRQGAIADTQYF	TGTGCCAGTAGTAACCGACAGGGGGCTATCGCAGATACGCAGTATTTT